These 5 T cell receptor beta chains were all obtained from the same sample, sequenced in a study of shared clonotypes between healthy human individuals. Clones were read by immunoSEQ multiplex PCR, and TCRdb kept only the in-frame ones, dropping some. This sample has about 1 million clones, with roughly 80% found just once. The sample comprised memory CD4+ T cells sorted from blood. Documented subset: CD45RA-negative fraction. Receptors originate from a man younger than 35 in good health.

J is TRBJ1-4 and V is TRBV30; possibly TRBD1 for D (5 bases). V lost 3 bases and J 7 bases, leaving 18 bases between the germline ends. The length of the CDR3 is 15 residues. The germline gives CDR1 GTSNPN, CDR2 SVGIG (reference sequence). This chain's CDR3 is CAWSPHSPRGEKLFF. The CDR3 nucleotides are TGTGCCTGGAGCCCTCACTCACCTAGGGGTGAAAAACTGTTTTTT. The whole variable domain, filled in from reference TRBV30 and TRBJ1-4, reads SQTIHQWPATLVQPVGSPLSLECTVEGTSNPNLYWYRQAAGRGLQLLFYSVGIGQISSEVPQNLSASRPQDRQFILSSKKLLLSDSGFYLCAWSPHSPRGEKLFFGSGTQLSVL.

V and J are TRBV30 and TRBJ1-2; no clear D gene. The V end was cut by 0 bases, the J end by 8 bases, with 10 bases between. Germline V gene sequence: CDR1 GTSNPN, CDR2 SVGIG (reference sequence). The CDR3 consists of 12 residues. The CDR3 is CAWSVRVRGYTF. CDR3 coding DNA: TGTGCCTGGAGTGTACGAGTCAGAGGCTACACCTTC.

With respect to this clone: This probably arose from a read error, given a far larger clone one base away. This specimen includes other DNA sequences encoding the same CDR3. The rearrangement links TRBV7-9 to TRBJ2-4; D is unresolved. Germline lookup yields CDR1 SEHNR and CDR2 FQNEAQ (reference sequence). The CDR3 runs 17 residues. CDR3 amino acids: CASSPSSPLGSKNIQYF. DNA of the CDR3: TGTGCCAGCAGCCCCAGTTCTCCGTTGGGTTCCAAAAACATTCAGTATTTC. Variable domain in full (rest from reference TRBV7-9 and TRBJ2-4): DTGVSQNPRHKITKRGQNVTFRCDPISEHNRLYWYRQTLGQGPEFLTYFQNEAQLEKSRLLSDRFSAERPKGSFSTLEIQRTEQGDSAMYLCASSPSSPLGSKNIQYFGAGTRLSVL.

The chain combines TRBV25-1 with TRBJ1-2, with 10 bases that match TRBD1. The CDR3 is 15 residues long. The V and J ends lost 4 bases and 4 bases, in that order; junction bases with no gene match: 6. Germline assignment: CDR1 MGHDK and CDR2 SYGVNS. The DNA for the CDR3 is TGTGCCAGCAGTGCGACAGGGGGCGAAATCTATGGCTACACCTTC. It is translated as CASSATGGEIYGYTF.

The chain combines TRBV10-1 with TRBJ1-2; D remains ambiguous. V shed 4 bases and J shed 0 bases, with 6 bases lying between them. The CDR3 has 13 residues. Germline V gene data show CDR1 as WNHNN and CDR2 as SYGVQD (reference sequence). The CDR3 region has the DNA TGCGCCAGCAGTGCAGCAGCTAACTATGGCTACACCTTC. It encodes CASSAAANYGYTF.